Listed here are 27 T cell receptor beta chains from one sample, sequenced in a study of Graves' ophthalmopathy and Graves' hyperthyroidism. As the template, RNA transcripts were used to amplify TCR beta CDR3 regions. An opening RT-PCR round employed HTBI primers and preceded a second-round multiplex PCR. Each CDR3 protein is one row after TCRdb ran MiXCR on the multiplex PCR reads. The table shows approximately 410,000 distinct CDR3 sequences, with 15% occurring only once. What was sequenced was peripheral blood. The receptors were sampled from a woman aged 18-29 years with stable Graves' hyperthyroidism.

This clonotype was seen ten or more times. This rearrangement joins TRBV20-1 to TRBJ1-1; D gene ambiguous. Per germline, CDR1 DFQATT and CDR2 SNEGSKA (reference sequence). V lost 3 bases and J lost 2, with 7 bases in between. The CDR3 runs 12 residues. The CDR3 DNA reads as TGCAGTGCTAGGTTTCTAAACACTGAAGCTTTCTTT. Translated, it gives CSARFLNTEAFF.

In its sample, this clonotype was seen many times. The chain uses TRBV6-1 and TRBJ2-2; no clear D gene. The CDR3 sequence is 16 residues long. The germline gives CDR1 MNHNS, CDR2 SASEGT. V lost 4 bases, J lost 2 bases, and 14 bases lay in between. The CDR3 bases are TGTGCCAGCAGTGTAGTCCCCTGGGGTAACACCGGGGAGCTGTTTTTT. It is translated as CASSVVPWGNTGELFF.

This clonotype was counted at least ten times. The chain uses TRBV27 and TRBJ1-5; the D gene is possibly TRBD1 (6 bases). Germline values: CDR1 MNHEY, CDR2 SMNVEV (reference sequence). CDR3 size: 15 residues. The ends were cut back, 5 bases at V and 0 bases at J, with 11 bases in the middle. This chain's CDR3 is CASSPTGYSNQPQHF. The CDR3, as DNA: TGTGCCAGCAGTCCCACAGGGTATAGCAATCAGCCCCAGCATTTT.

A single count supports this clonotype. The V gene is TRBV6-1, the J gene TRBJ1-5, with D hard to call. Germline CDR1 reads MNHNS; CDR2 reads SASEGT. Deletions cut 4 bases from V and 4 bases from J, with 11 bases between. The CDR3 is made up of 14 amino acids. CDR3 coding DNA: TGTGCCAGCAGTGCCTTTTACGAAAATCAGCCCCAGCATTTT. It is translated as CASSAFYENQPQHF.

At least ten counts were recorded for this clonotype. The genes are TRBV12-3 or TRBV12-4 and TRBJ1-5; the D gene is possibly TRBD1 (5 bases). V gave up 1 base and J gave up 3 bases, with 7 bases separating them. The CDR3 is made up of 14 amino acids. CDR3 residues: CASSLVDINQPQHF. The CDR3 DNA sequence: TGTGCCAGCAGTTTAGTGGACATCAATCAGCCCCAGCATTTT.

This clonotype was counted at least ten times. The rearrangement uses TRBV2 and TRBJ2-5, with D tentatively TRBD2 (6 bases). CDR3 size: 12 residues. The ends were cut back, 6 bases at V and 4 bases at J, with 9 bases in the middle. The germline V gene has CDR1 SNHLY and CDR2 FYNNEI. The CDR3 DNA sequence: TGTGCCAGCAGGAGGGGAGGAGAGACCCAGTACTTC. Its protein is CASRRGGETQYF.

This clonotype was observed a handful of times. The CDR3 region is CSVAYLDRGDYGYTF. The CDR3 DNA is TGCAGCGTTGCTTACCTCGACAGGGGGGACTATGGCTACACCTTC. The chain combines TRBV29-1 with TRBJ1-2, with TRBD1 matching over 9 bases. Germline assignment: CDR1 SQVTM and CDR2 ANQGSEA. After removal of 4 bases from V and 3 bases from J, the junction contained 9 bases not matched to a gene. This CDR3 has 15 residues.

This clonotype was observed many times. The chain recombines TRBV7-1 with TRBJ2-2; possibly TRBD1 for D (6 bases). TRBV7-1 is given ORF status, its function remaining uncertain. V lost 0 bases, J lost 0 bases, and 20 bases lay in between. The CDR3 spans 20 residues. CDR3 in amino acids: CASSSAFILNRATNTGELFF. CDR3 in DNA: TGTGCCAGCAGCTCAGCCTTTATACTCAACAGGGCGACGAACACCGGGGAGCTGTTTTTT.

The CDR3: CSARVLLSDQETQYF. The CDR3 bases are TGCAGTGCTAGGGTCCTTCTATCTGACCAAGAGACCCAGTACTTC. The chain carries TRBV20-1 and TRBJ2-5; the D is unclear. In germline, CDR1 is DFQATT, CDR2 SNEGSKA (reference sequence). Trimming pared 3 bases from V and 0 bases from J, leaving 14 bases between. CDR3 length: 15 amino acids.

This clonotype was seen a few times. The chain carries TRBV19 and TRBJ1-1; D may be TRBD1 (5 bases). CDR1 and CDR2 (germline): LNHDA, SQIVND (reference sequence). The CDR3 is made up of 15 amino acids. V was cut by 7 bases and J by 4 bases, with 19 bases left in between. DNA for the CDR3: TGTGCCAGTACTTTCTGGGGGGGTACGGGCACTGAAGCTTTCTTT. Its translation: CASTFWGGTGTEAFF.

This chain uses TRBV12-3 or TRBV12-4 with TRBJ1-1; no clear D gene. The CDR3 contains 15 residues. The V gene lost 5 bases and the J gene lost 3 bases, with 16 bases spanning the gap. The CDR3 region has the DNA TGTGCCAGCAGTGAATTAACCGGGAGGGACACTGAAGCTTTCTTT. It encodes CASSELTGRDTEAFF.

This clonotype was seen ten or more times. The chain carries TRBV6-1 and TRBJ1-2; perhaps TRBD1 as D (6 bases). Trimming shortened V by 9 bases and J by 5 bases, and 22 bases separated the two germline ends. CDR1 MNHNS and CDR2 SASEGT come from the germline V gene. The length of the CDR3 is 15 residues. The CDR3 nucleotides are TGTGCCAGTACTAGAGCGGGGGCAGCGAAGTATGGCTACACCTTC. This gives the protein CASTRAGAAKYGYTF.

As concerns this clonotype: A read error is possible here, since a much larger clone lies one base away. This chain joins TRBV6-1 and TRBJ1-1, with TRBD1 matching over 11 bases. The CDR3 has 16 residues. Per the germline V gene, CDR1 is MNHNS and CDR2 is SASEGT. Written as DNA, the CDR3 is TGTGCCAGCAGCAACCGGACAGGGGGCGGAAACACTGAAGCTTGCTTT. Translating gives CASSNRTGGGNTEACF.

There are many counts of this clonotype. The rearrangement links TRBV12-3 or TRBV12-4 to TRBJ1-5; D call uncertain. The CDR3 covers 15 residues. V lost 6 bases and J lost 0, with 12 bases in between. CDR3 nucleotides: TGTGCCAGCAGCTTTTCCTTATATAGCAATCAGCCCCAGCATTTT. Residues: CASSFSLYSNQPQHF.

This clonotype was seen at least ten times. The chain joins TRBV2 to TRBJ1-3; D uncertain. Looked up from germline, CDR1 is SNHLY and CDR2 is FYNNEI. V shed 5 bases and J shed 0 bases, with 8 bases lying between them. The CDR3 loop spans 14 amino acids. DNA of the CDR3: TGTGCCAGCAGTTGGACGGTCTCTGGAAACACCATATATTTT. Translation gives CASSWTVSGNTIYF. Combining the CDR3 with reference TRBV2 and TRBJ1-3 gives the whole variable domain EPEVTQTPSHQVTQMGQEVILRCVPISNHLYFYWYRQILGQKVEFLVSFYNNEISEKSEIFDDQFSVERPDGSNFTLKIRSTKLEDSAMYFCASSWTVSGNTIYFGEGSWLTVV.

In its sample, this clonotype was seen many times. The rearrangement joins TRBV7-9 to TRBJ1-6; 8 bases agree with TRBD1. Germline-derived CDR1 and CDR2 are SEHNR and FQNEAQ (reference sequence). The CDR3 has 15 amino acids. The V segment lost 6 bases and the J segment 5 bases; nucleotides outside the gene matches: 6. CDR3 loop: CASSSRGQNNSPLHF. The DNA of the CDR3 is TGTGCCAGCAGTTCCAGGGGGCAGAATAATTCACCCCTCCACTTT.

This clonotype came up many times. This chain joins TRBV10-3 and TRBJ2-4; D could derive from TRBD1 or TRBD2 (6 bases each). CDR1 is ENHRY, CDR2 SYGVKD, per germline. CDR3 length: 14 amino acids. Trimming took off 0 bases at V and 13 bases at J, with 16 bases between the two ends. The CDR3 nucleotides read TGTGCCATCAGTGAGTCCCGGGGTCGGGGGCCCCAGTACTTC. It codes for CAISESRGRGPQYF.

At least ten counts were recorded for this clonotype. This chain uses TRBV19 with TRBJ1-1; unclear D gene. The CDR3 length is 13 residues. CDR1 LNHDA and CDR2 SQIVND come from the germline V gene (reference sequence). V lost 7 bases and J 6 bases, leaving 15 bases between the germline ends. Here the CDR3 reads CASTVEGLSEAFF. The CDR3, as DNA: TGTGCCAGTACGGTGGAGGGTTTGTCTGAAGCTTTCTTT.

This clonotype was seen ten or more times. This chain uses TRBV29-1 with TRBJ2-5; 16 nucleotides align to TRBD2. Germline CDR1 reads SQVTM; CDR2 reads ANQGSEA. The CDR3 contains 17 residues. CDR3 DNA sequence: TGCGCCTCACCGGGGACTAGCGGGGGGGGCCTACAAGAGACCCAGTACTTC. It codes for CASPGTSGGGLQETQYF.

This clonotype was found many times. This sequence joins TRBV5-1 and TRBJ2-7; possible D gene TRBD1, 7 bases. The CDR3 sequence is 14 residues long. With 4 bases removed from V and 3 bases from J, the gap between germline ends came to 14 bases. Germline assignment: CDR1 SGHRS and CDR2 YFSETQ. This CDR3 reads CASSTGTAGYEQYF. DNA for the CDR3: TGCGCCAGCAGCACCGGGACAGCGGGCTACGAGCAGTACTTC.

This clonotype was seen only a few times. This rearrangement joins TRBV6-5 to TRBJ1-2; D may be TRBD1 (5 bases). V was shortened by 5 bases and J by 6 bases, with 22 bases between the two germline ends. The CDR3 length is 16 residues. Looked up from germline, CDR1 is MNHEY and CDR2 is SVGAGI. CDR3 loop: CASSQSTVGLFDGYTF. The CDR3 DNA sequence: TGTGCCAGCAGTCAATCGACAGTCGGGTTATTCGATGGCTACACCTTC.

The DNA of the CDR3 is TGTGCCAGCAGCTTCCGAGGATCCCTCTCTGGAAACACCATATATTTT. Translating gives CASSFRGSLSGNTIYF. The chain employs TRBV5-5 and TRBJ1-3; no definite D call. The CDR3 contains 16 residues. From germline, CDR1 is SGHKS and CDR2 YYEKEE (reference sequence). Between the trimmed V and J ends, which lost 2 bases and 0 bases, there was a span of 12 bases.

There are many counts of this clonotype. This chain connects TRBV12-3 or TRBV12-4 to TRBJ1-1; D gene uncertain. The CDR3 covers 13 residues. Between the trimmed V and J ends, which lost 2 bases and 5 bases, there was a span of 9 bases. The CDR3 coding sequence is TGTGCCAGCAGTTTATTGTGGAAGACTGAAGCTTTCTTT. Translation: CASSLLWKTEAFF.

This clonotype was seen ten or more times. CDR3 nucleotide sequence: TGTGCCAGCAGCCAATCGTACAGGTCTTCCTACGAGCAGTACTTC. Translation: CASSQSYRSSYEQYF. The chain joins TRBV16 to TRBJ2-7; D is perhaps TRBD1 (5 bases). Per the germline V gene, CDR1 is KGHSY and CDR2 is FQNENV. CDR3 length: 15 amino acids. V was shortened by 0 bases and J by 1 base, with 10 bases between the two germline ends.

This clonotype was seen ten or more times. The chain is built from TRBV4-2 and TRBJ1-1; TRBD1 might be the D (6 bases). Trimming cost V 0 bases and J 2 bases, with 13 bases left between them. Germline V gene sequence: CDR1 LGHNA, CDR2 YNFKEQ. The CDR3 covers 16 residues. DNA of the CDR3: TGTGCCAGCAGCCAAGATACGAGGACAGAAAACACTGAAGCTTTCTTT. This sequence encodes CASSQDTRTENTEAFF.

This clonotype was detected many times. The rearrangement uses TRBV29-1 and TRBJ2-7, with a possible D match to TRBD1 (5 bases). This CDR3 comprises 12 residues. With 4 bases removed from V and 3 bases from J, the gap between germline ends came to 10 bases. Germline values: CDR1 SQVTM, CDR2 ANQGSEA. The CDR3 loop is CSVGQPNYEQYF. The CDR3 coding sequence is TGCAGCGTTGGACAGCCCAACTACGAGCAGTACTTC.

This clonotype appeared many times. The rearrangement joins TRBV6-2 or TRBV6-3 to TRBJ2-5; tentative D call: TRBD1 (5 bases). The V end lost 6 bases, the J end lost 0 bases, and 14 bases lay between the germline ends. The CDR3 loop spans 15 amino acids. Per the germline V gene, CDR1 is MNHEY and CDR2 is SVGEGT. The CDR3 here is CASSQHQGYQETQYF. DNA of the CDR3: TGTGCCAGCAGCCAACACCAGGGATACCAAGAGACCCAGTACTTC.